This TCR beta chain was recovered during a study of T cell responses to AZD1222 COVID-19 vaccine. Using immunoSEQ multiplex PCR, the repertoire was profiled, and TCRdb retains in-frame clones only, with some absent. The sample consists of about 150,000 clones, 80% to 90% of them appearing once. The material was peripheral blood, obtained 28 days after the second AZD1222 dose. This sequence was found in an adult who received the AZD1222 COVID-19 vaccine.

This chain's CDR3 is CSVRTSAETQYF. The CDR3 DNA sequence: TGCAGCGTTCGGACTAGCGCAGAGACCCAGTACTTC. The V gene is TRBV29-1, the J gene TRBJ2-5, with 9 bases that match TRBD2. Trimming cost V 5 bases and J 4 bases; bases outside gene matches: 2. CDR3 length equals 12 residues. Germline CDR1 SQVTM, CDR2 ANQGSEA. Using reference TRBV29-1 and TRBJ2-5 for the parts outside the CDR3, the full variable domain is SAVISQKPSRDICQRGTSLTIQCQVDSQVTMMFWYRQQPGQSLTLIATANQGSEATYESGFVIDKFPISRPNLTFSTLTVSNMSPEDSSIYLCSVRTSAETQYFGPGTRLLVL.